This note documents a single TCR beta chain sequence. What it binds is unknown. These data come from a study of cytomegalovirus exposure and HLA in healthy donors. Study-wide results and limits: On later analysis, the bulk of CMV-associated TCR beta chains appeared to be HLA-restricted.

The study ran its PCR with 60 Vbeta and 13 Jbeta primers. Clones were sequenced by immunoSEQ multiplex PCR, and TCRdb holds only the in-frame ones, with some missing. The sample has more than 150,000 clones; more than 65% are singletons. V lost 4 bases, J lost 4 bases, and 7 bases lay in between. The CDR3 totals 12 residues. CDR1 LNHDA and CDR2 SQIVND come from the germline V gene (reference sequence). V is TRBV19 and J is TRBJ1-2; D unresolved. This clonotype originated in a girl aged 2-10 years in good health and CMV-seropositive. What was sequenced was PBMCs. CDR3: CASSTQVYGYTF. CDR3 DNA: TGTGCCAGTAGTACGCAGGTCTATGGCTACACCTTC. Variable domain in full (rest from reference TRBV19 and TRBJ1-2): DGGITQSPKYLFRKEGQNVTLSCEQNLNHDAMYWYRQDPGQGLRLIYYSQIVNDFQKGDIAEGYSVSREKKESFPLTVTSAQKNPTAFYLCASSTQVYGYTFGSGTRLTVV.